This TCR beta chain was documented in a study of neurological immune-mediated disorders. Whole-study findings and limits: Across subjects, no CDR3 amino acid sequence appeared in expanded clones of more than one subject, a finding that suggested private repertoires in all groups. Levels of TCR clonal expansion peaked in HTLV-1-associated myelopathy and reached their lowest in multiple sclerosis, under those of healthy controls. When grouped phylogenetically, the repertoires of 18 of the 34 multiple sclerosis patients fell together in one related-CDR3 cluster, which is a possible signature.

The CDR3 covers 19 residues. V shed 1 base, J shed 0 bases, and the junction held 11 bases outside the gene matches. CDR1 and CDR2 (germline): SGHRS, YFSETQ. PBMCs numbering 2 million and stored at -80 C yielded the unsorted libraries. TCRdb fed the 5' RACE reads into MiXCR, producing one record per CDR3 protein. In the table there are about 55,000 distinct CDR3 sequences, around 4% of which are singletons. This clonotype was seen repeatedly, ten times or more. The antigen is not known. The chain recombines TRBV5-1 with TRBJ2-7; 12 nucleotides agree with TRBD2. The sequenced sample was PBMCs. This clonotype was obtained from a man between 60 and 75 years old with multiple sclerosis. Here the CDR3 reads CASSLFVTSGGTSSYEQYF. CDR3 DNA sequence: TGCGCCAGCAGCTTGTTTGTTACTAGCGGGGGGACCAGCTCCTACGAGCAGTACTTC.